These 7 T cell receptor beta chains were all obtained from the same sample, sequenced in a study of beta chain features in type 1 diabetes. Expressed TCRB transcripts were sequenced, since all the RNA that had been isolated was reverse transcribed. TCRdb's table, derived via immunoSEQ multiplex PCR, lists solely in-frame clones and lacks some. The repertoire holds about 210,000 clones, with roughly 11% as singletons. The sample was central memory CD4+ T cells from blood. These receptors were collected from a man younger than 30 in good health.

This clone was counted between two and nine times. The chain's CDR3 is CASSQDLGRRASGELFF. The DNA of the CDR3 is TGCGCCAGCAGCCAAGATCTTGGGCGTCGGGCCTCCGGGGAGCTGTTTTTT. The V and J genes are TRBV4-3 and TRBJ2-2, with no clear D. Trimming cost V 0 bases and J 6 bases, with 17 bases left between them. CDR1 is LGHNA, CDR2 YSLEER, per germline. The length of the CDR3 is 17 residues.

The chain uses TRBV9 and TRBJ1-2; 7 positions match TRBD1. V was clipped by 3 bases and J by 7 bases; unmatched bases: 9. Germline V CDR1 and CDR2: SGDLS, YYNGEE. The CDR3 has 14 amino acids. The CDR3 DNA is TGTGCCAGCAGCGCCCAGGCAGGGGGGAGTGGCTACACCTTC. This encodes CASSAQAGGSGYTF. Full variable domain (rest looked up from reference TRBV9 and TRBJ1-2): DSGVTQTPKHLITATGQRVTLRCSPRSGDLSVYWYQQSLDQGLQFLIQYYNGEERAKGNILERFSAQQFPDLHSELNLSSLELGDSALYFCASSAQAGGSGYTFGSGTRLTVV.

V is TRBV25-1 and J is TRBJ1-2; D ambiguous. The V and J ends lost 3 bases and 8 bases respectively, with 19 bases between them. CDR1 is MGHDK and CDR2 is SYGVNS in the germline V gene. The CDR3 consists of 15 residues. CDR3 coding DNA: TGTGCCAGCAGTGACCCAAGGGAACTCTTTGGAGGCTACACCTTC. This encodes CASSDPRELFGGYTF.

This clone turned up a few times. CDR3 nucleotides: TGTGCCAGCTCACCGGGACTAGCACGACCGGGGGAGCAGTACTTC. Translating it yields CASSPGLARPGEQYF. This chain joins TRBV18 and TRBJ2-7, with 9 bases matching TRBD2. With V trimmed by 3 bases and J by 7 bases, 10 bases remained unmatched. CDR1 KGHSH and CDR2 LQKENI come from the germline V gene. CDR3 size: 15 residues.

V is TRBV5-1 and J is TRBJ2-3, with 9 bases identical to TRBD1. The germline gives CDR1 SGHRS, CDR2 YFSETQ. The CDR3 spans 17 residues. V shed 0 bases, J shed 4 bases, and the junction held 9 bases outside the gene matches. The CDR3 spells CASSLAWGTGIPDTQYF. The CDR3 DNA sequence: TGCGCCAGCAGCTTGGCCTGGGGGACAGGGATCCCAGATACGCAGTATTTT.

This clone showed up just once. The chain carries TRBV5-4 and TRBJ2-7; 9 bases map to TRBD2. The germline V gene encodes CDR1 SGHNT and CDR2 YYREEE (reference sequence). V gave up 4 bases and J gave up 6 bases; unmatched junction bases: 8. The CDR3 has 14 amino acids. The chain's CDR3 is CASSHPGTSIEQYF. CDR3 DNA sequence: TGTGCCAGCAGCCACCCCGGGACTAGCATCGAGCAGTACTTC.

This rearrangement joins TRBV2 to TRBJ2-1, with a weak D call TRBD2 (6 bases). Trimming left V 8 bases short and J 6 bases short, with 17 bases between. This CDR3 is 14 amino acids long. Germline V lookup: CDR1 SNHLY, CDR2 FYNNEI. The CDR3 sequence is CASLRDSGRNEQFF. CDR3 coding DNA: TGTGCCAGCCTCCGGGACTCCGGTCGCAATGAGCAGTTCTTC. The variable domain in full, completed from reference TRBV2 and TRBJ2-1, reads EPEVTQTPSHQVTQMGQEVILRCVPISNHLYFYWYRQILGQKVEFLVSFYNNEISEKSEIFDDQFSVERPDGSNFTLKIRSTKLEDSAMYFCASLRDSGRNEQFFGPGTRLTVL.